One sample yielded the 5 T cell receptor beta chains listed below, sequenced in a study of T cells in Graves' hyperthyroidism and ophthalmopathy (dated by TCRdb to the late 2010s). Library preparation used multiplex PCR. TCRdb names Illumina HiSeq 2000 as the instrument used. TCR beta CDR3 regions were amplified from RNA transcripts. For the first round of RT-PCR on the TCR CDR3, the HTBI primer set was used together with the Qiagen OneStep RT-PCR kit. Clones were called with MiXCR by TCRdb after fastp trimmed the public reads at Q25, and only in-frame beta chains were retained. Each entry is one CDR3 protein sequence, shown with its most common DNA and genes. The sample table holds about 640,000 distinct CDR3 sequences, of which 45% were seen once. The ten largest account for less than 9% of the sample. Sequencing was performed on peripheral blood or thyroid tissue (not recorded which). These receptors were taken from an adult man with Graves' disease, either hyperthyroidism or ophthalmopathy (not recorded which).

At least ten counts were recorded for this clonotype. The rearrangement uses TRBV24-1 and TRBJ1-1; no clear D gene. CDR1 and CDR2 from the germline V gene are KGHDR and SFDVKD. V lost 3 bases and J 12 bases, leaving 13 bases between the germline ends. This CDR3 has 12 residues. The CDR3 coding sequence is TGTGCCACCAGTGATAGGGTGCAGAGGACTTTCTTT. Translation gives CATSDRVQRTFF.

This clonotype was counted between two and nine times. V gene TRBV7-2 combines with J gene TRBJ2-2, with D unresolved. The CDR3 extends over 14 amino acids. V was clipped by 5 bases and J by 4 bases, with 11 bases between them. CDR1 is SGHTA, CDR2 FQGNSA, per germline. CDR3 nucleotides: TGTGCCAGCAGCCTCCCACCGACCACCGGGGAGCTGTTTTTT. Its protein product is CASSLPPTTGELFF.

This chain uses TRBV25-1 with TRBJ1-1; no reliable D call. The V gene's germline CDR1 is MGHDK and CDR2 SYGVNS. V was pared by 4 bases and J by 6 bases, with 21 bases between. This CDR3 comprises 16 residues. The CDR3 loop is CASSASTASRWAEAFF. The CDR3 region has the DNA TGTGCCAGCAGTGCTAGTACCGCCTCAAGATGGGCTGAAGCTTTCTTT.

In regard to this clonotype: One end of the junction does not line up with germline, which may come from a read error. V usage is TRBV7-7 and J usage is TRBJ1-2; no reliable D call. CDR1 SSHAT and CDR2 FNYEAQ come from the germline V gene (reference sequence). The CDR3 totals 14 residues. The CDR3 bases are TGTGCTAGCAGCTTAGTCGGCAGAGACCATGGCTACACCTTC. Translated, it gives CASSLVGRDHGYTF.

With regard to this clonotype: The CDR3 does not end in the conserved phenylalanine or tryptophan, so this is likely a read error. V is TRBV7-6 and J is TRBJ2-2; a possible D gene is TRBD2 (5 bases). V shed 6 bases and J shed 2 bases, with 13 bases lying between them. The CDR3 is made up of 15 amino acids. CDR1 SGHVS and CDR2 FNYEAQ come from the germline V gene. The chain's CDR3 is CASRGPGENTGELFL. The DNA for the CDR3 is TGTGCCAGCAGAGGACCCGGGGAAAACACCGGGGAGCTGTTTCTT.